The 2 T cell receptor beta chains below all came from one sample that was sequenced in a study of Ad26.COV2.S vaccination and SARS-CoV-2 variants. The table came from immunoSEQ multiplex PCR; TCRdb's copy has only in-frame clones and leaves some out. Of about 480,000 clones listed, about 83% were seen once; the top ten hold around 13%. Treatment reported: approximately 18 received Ad26.COV2.S at low or high dose, single or two shots; about 5 received placebo; per-sample allocation not given. Sample collection was performed on day 63 after the first vaccine or placebo injection. The sequences come from peripheral blood, collected in a trial of Ad26.COV2.S vaccine versus placebo. The receptor source for this set is a person aged 18 to 65 who received the Ad26.COV2.S COVID-19 vaccine or a placebo.

The chain uses TRBV5-4 and TRBJ2-2, with D tentatively TRBD2 (5 bases). This CDR3 is built from 15 residues. Germline V gene lookup returns CDR1 SGHNT and CDR2 YYREEE (reference sequence). V lost 3 bases, J lost 1 base, and 10 bases lay in between. For the CDR3, the DNA is TGTGCCAGCAGCTCTTCCAGCGGGAACACCGGGGAGCTGTTTTTT. It is translated as CASSSSSGNTGELFF.

The rearrangement joins TRBV28 to TRBJ1-2, with 8 bases aligning to TRBD1. V dropped 7 bases and J dropped 8; count of bases not matched to a gene: 12. This CDR3 comprises 14 residues. The germline V gene has CDR1 MDHEN and CDR2 SYDVKM. CDR3: CASTQDRGRVGYTF. CDR3 nucleotide sequence: TGTGCCAGCACCCAAGACAGGGGCCGGGTCGGCTACACCTTC.